This T cell receptor (beta chain) came from a study of T cell responses to AZD1222 COVID-19 vaccine. Overall study findings and caveats: Only a handful of AZD1222 recipients were seropositive at baseline. Only after the peak T cell response were repertoires sampled.

Repertoires were generated with immunoSEQ multiplex PCR, while TCRdb's copy carries only in-frame clones and drops some. The sample has roughly 120,000 clones, around 89% seen once. The V gene lost 5 bases and the J gene lost 0 bases, with 11 bases spanning the gap. CDR1 and CDR2 (germline): LNHDA, SQIVND (reference sequence). This CDR3 has 15 residues. A remark on this clone: Its antigen is currently unknown.

The TCR sequence derives from an adult in good health. The chain combines TRBV19 with TRBJ1-5, with unresolved D. The sequencing here drew on peripheral blood, taken on day 0 of AZD1222 vaccination. The CDR3 here is CASSRWTDSNQPQHF. For the CDR3, the DNA is TGTGCCAGTAGTCGATGGACTGATAGCAATCAGCCCCAGCATTTT.